These 28 T cell receptor beta chains were all obtained from the same sample, sequenced in a study of beta chain features in type 1 diabetes. Expressed TCRB transcripts got sequenced, as all isolated RNA was reverse transcribed. Clones were sequenced by immunoSEQ multiplex PCR, and TCRdb holds only the in-frame ones, with some missing. The table includes 500,000 to 850,000 clones, more than 12% detected once. Overall study results and limits: All four CD4+ subsets from Type 1 diabetes patients carried moderately but significantly shorter TCRB CDR3s.

The antigens for these receptors are not known. What was sequenced was naive CD4+ T cells from blood. The receptors were sampled from a man aged 18 to 29 with type 1 diabetes.

This chain connects TRBV9 to TRBJ2-1; a possible D gene is TRBD1 (5 bases). The CDR3 has 17 residues. Germline V gene sequence: CDR1 SGDLS, CDR2 YYNGEE. V was clipped by 4 bases and J by 5 bases, with 22 bases between them. The chain's CDR3 is CASSPGPVGASDNEQFF. The CDR3, as DNA: TGTGCCAGCAGCCCAGGACCCGTAGGGGCCAGCGACAATGAGCAGTTCTTC.

Only a few counts were recorded for this clone. As DNA, the CDR3 is TGTGCCAGCAGCTTAGTTGCGGGGGGTCAAGAGACCCAGTACTTC. Encoded protein: CASSLVAGGQETQYF. The chain recombines TRBV11-2 with TRBJ2-5; the match to TRBD2 covers 8 bases. CDR1 is SGHAT and CDR2 is FQNNGV in the germline V gene. There are 15 residues in the CDR3. V shed 1 base and J 2 bases; nucleotides not matched to a gene: 3.

The sample holds a few counts of this clone. DNA for the CDR3: TGCGCCAGCAGCCTTCCGGGACAGGGGTTTTACGAGCAGTACTTC. Translated, it gives CASSLPGQGFYEQYF. The chain is built from TRBV4-1 and TRBJ2-7; 10 bases are shared with TRBD1. Germline V gene sequence: CDR1 MGHRA, CDR2 YSYEKL. Trimming took 4 bases from V and 4 from J; bases not matched to a gene: 7. This CDR3 has 15 residues.

This clone has ten or more counts. The chain uses TRBV7-2 and TRBJ2-4; D not resolved. Germline-derived CDR1 and CDR2 are SGHTA and FQGNSA. The CDR3 totals 14 residues. The V gene lost 5 bases and the J gene lost 7 bases, with 15 bases spanning the gap. The chain's CDR3 is CASSGSIQWNIQYF. The CDR3 nucleotides are TGTGCCAGCAGCGGCTCCATTCAGTGGAACATTCAGTACTTC.

The V call is TRBV6-1, the J call TRBJ2-1; D uncertain. The germline V gene has CDR1 MNHNS and CDR2 SASEGT. The CDR3 extends over 17 amino acids. V was shortened by 0 bases and J by 0 bases, with 12 bases between the two germline ends. CDR3 loop: CASSEALPGSSYNEQFF. The CDR3 DNA reads as TGTGCCAGCAGTGAAGCGCTTCCCGGTAGCTCCTACAATGAGCAGTTCTTC.

This clone has a handful of counts. The chain carries TRBV29-1 and TRBJ1-1, with 7 bases aligning to TRBD1. Germline CDR1 SQVTM, CDR2 ANQGSEA. After removal of 6 bases from V and 3 bases from J, the junction contained 10 bases not matched to a gene. This CDR3 comprises 14 residues. The CDR3 spells CSVGRQGGYTEAFF. Here the CDR3 DNA reads TGCAGCGTAGGAAGACAGGGAGGGTACACTGAAGCTTTCTTT.

The chain couples TRBV30 to TRBJ1-6; D not resolved. V lost 4 bases, J lost 14 bases, and 15 bases lay in between. The CDR3 runs 12 residues. In germline, CDR1 is GTSNPN, CDR2 SVGIG (reference sequence). The CDR3 here is CAWTDGAGSLHF. CDR3 coding DNA: TGTGCCTGGACGGACGGTGCGGGGTCCCTCCACTTT.

The chain recombines TRBV6-5 with TRBJ1-2; D not resolved. The CDR3 totals 14 residues. With 9 bases removed from V and 0 bases from J, the gap between germline ends came to 14 bases. CDR1 is MNHEY and CDR2 is SVGAGI in the germline V gene. In nucleotides, the CDR3 is TGTGCCAGTCGGCCTTTGGATACTAACTATGGCTACACCTTC. It yields the protein CASRPLDTNYGYTF.

This clone was seen a handful of times. This sequence joins TRBV29-1 and TRBJ2-1, with 7 nucleotides matching TRBD2. The germline gives CDR1 SQVTM, CDR2 ANQGSEA. The CDR3 sequence is 15 residues long. Trimming cost V 4 bases and J 6 bases; bases outside gene matches: 12. The CDR3 loop is CSVGRGGRAANEQFF. The CDR3 bases are TGCAGCGTTGGGAGAGGAGGGAGGGCGGCCAATGAGCAGTTCTTC.

This clone was detected only a few times. V is TRBV27 and J is TRBJ1-2; D uncertain. V gave up 6 bases and J gave up 8 bases, with 16 bases separating them. The germline gives CDR1 MNHEY, CDR2 SMNVEV (reference sequence). The CDR3 has 13 amino acids. This CDR3 reads CASSLRTDGGYTF. CDR3 DNA: TGTGCCAGCAGCTTGAGGACCGACGGGGGCTACACCTTC.

This clone turned up a few times. V usage is TRBV29-1 and J usage is TRBJ2-6; 8 bases agree with TRBD2. J lost 4 bases, V lost 3 bases, and 8 bases had no gene match. Germline V lookup: CDR1 SQVTM, CDR2 ANQGSEA. This CDR3 is 16 amino acids long. The CDR3 here is CSVEQAGVPGANVLTF. The CDR3, as DNA: TGCAGCGTTGAGCAAGCGGGAGTTCCCGGGGCCAACGTCCTGACTTTC.

The chain combines TRBV27 with TRBJ1-1; tentatively, D is TRBD1 (5 bases). From germline, CDR1 is MNHEY and CDR2 SMNVEV (reference sequence). Trimming pared 4 bases from V and 5 bases from J, leaving 17 bases between. This CDR3 has 15 residues. The CDR3 DNA follows: TGTGCCAGCAGTTCCTTAGGCCTGGGGCAGACTGAAGCTTTCTTT. Amino acid sequence: CASSSLGLGQTEAFF.

The genes are TRBV5-4 and TRBJ1-1; the D is unclear. Looked up from germline, CDR1 is SGHNT and CDR2 is YYREEE (reference sequence). The CDR3 is 15 residues long. The ends were cut back, 0 bases at V and 5 bases at J, with 14 bases in the middle. The CDR3: CASSLAAGMGTEAFF. The CDR3 DNA sequence: TGTGCCAGCAGCTTGGCCGCGGGAATGGGGACTGAAGCTTTCTTT.

The V and J genes are TRBV4-1 and TRBJ2-7; D gene unclear. CDR1 is MGHRA, CDR2 YSYEKL, per germline. The CDR3 runs to 18 residues. Trimming left V 0 bases short and J 0 bases short, with 18 bases between. Here the CDR3 reads CASSQDYQEAGISYEQYF. CDR3 coding DNA: TGCGCCAGCAGCCAAGATTATCAAGAGGCAGGCATCTCCTACGAGCAGTACTTC.

The V and J genes are TRBV25-1 and TRBJ2-6, with D possibly TRBD1 on 5 matching bases. Germline CDR1 MGHDK, CDR2 SYGVNS. The V and J ends lost 5 bases and 0 bases respectively, with 11 bases between them. This CDR3 region has 16 residues. The CDR3 loop is CASSYIGASGANVLTF. In DNA, the CDR3 is TGTGCCAGCAGTTATATAGGGGCCTCTGGGGCCAACGTCCTGACTTTC.

A few counts support this clone. Other DNA sequences from this sample encode an identical CDR3 as well. The chain carries TRBV5-1 and TRBJ2-3, with a weak D call TRBD2 (6 bases). The V end lost 4 bases, the J end lost 0 bases, and 9 bases lay between the germline ends. This CDR3 region has 14 residues. Germline assignment: CDR1 SGHRS and CDR2 YFSETQ. The CDR3 nucleotides read TGCGCCAGCAGCCTGGAGGGGAGCACAGATACGCAGTATTTT. Protein product: CASSLEGSTDTQYF. The full variable domain, completed using reference TRBV5-1 and TRBJ2-3, is KAGVTQTPRYLIKTRGQQVTLSCSPISGHRSVSWYQQTPGQGLQFLFEYFSETQRNKGNFPGRFSGRQFSNSRSEMNVSTLELGDSALYLCASSLEGSTDTQYFGPGTRLTVL.

The chain joins TRBV5-1 to TRBJ1-1; TRBD1 might be the D (6 bases). CDR1 and CDR2 (germline): SGHRS, YFSETQ. The CDR3 consists of 15 residues. Trimming pared 2 bases from V and 3 bases from J, leaving 14 bases between. The CDR3 nucleotides read TGCGCCAGCAGCTTAGAAGGGGACACTTACACTGAAGCTTTCTTT. Protein product: CASSLEGDTYTEAFF.

This clone was observed a few times. The genes are TRBV29-1 and TRBJ2-1; D is ambiguous. The CDR3 totals 13 residues. The ends were cut back, 7 bases at V and 7 bases at J, with 17 bases in the middle. The germline V gene has CDR1 SQVTM and CDR2 ANQGSEA. The CDR3 DNA reads TGCAGCGCCGCCGGCGGCCCGGCGAATGAGCAGTTCTTC. This sequence encodes CSAAGGPANEQFF.

This clone was counted between two and nine times. In DNA, the CDR3 is TGTGCCAGCAGTGAAAGACAGGGTATAGCCCTAACATATGGCTACACCTTC. Translated, it gives CASSERQGIALTYGYTF. This rearrangement joins TRBV28 to TRBJ1-2, with TRBD1 matching 7 bases. Germline loops: CDR1 MDHEN, CDR2 SYDVKM. V was clipped by 5 bases and J by 5 bases; unmatched bases: 17. This CDR3 spans 17 amino acids.

This clone has just a few counts. The chain recombines TRBV30 with TRBJ1-2, with a weak D call TRBD1 (5 bases). This CDR3 region has 11 residues. The V end was cut by 1 base, the J end by 8 bases, with 8 bases between. Germline assignment: CDR1 GTSNPN and CDR2 SVGIG (reference sequence). CDR3 in DNA: TGTGCCTGGAGTGAAGGGGACGGCTACACCTTC. It specifies CAWSEGDGYTF.

V and J are TRBV7-8 and TRBJ2-7; no clear D gene. The V gene's germline CDR1 is SGHVS and CDR2 FQNEAQ. V lost 3 bases, J lost 4 bases, and 10 bases lay in between. The CDR3 covers 13 residues. The CDR3: CASSFRLAYEQYF. In nucleotides, the CDR3 is TGTGCCAGCAGCTTTCGTCTCGCTTACGAGCAGTACTTC.

In its sample, this clone was seen a few times. The chain recombines TRBV11-2 with TRBJ2-3; D may be TRBD1 (6 bases). The CDR3 sequence is 15 residues long. V shed 2 bases and J shed 3 bases, with 12 bases lying between them. Germline V gene lookup returns CDR1 SGHAT and CDR2 FQNNGV. The CDR3 sequence: CASSLMDSGTDTQYF. In DNA, the CDR3 is TGTGCCAGCAGCTTAATGGACAGTGGGACAGATACGCAGTATTTT.

This sequence joins TRBV30 and TRBJ2-5; D is undetermined. Judging by the DNA end, TRBJ2-7 fits better; the J call may be wrong. The germline V gene has CDR1 GTSNPN and CDR2 SVGIG (reference sequence). CDR3 size: 13 residues. The CDR3 here is CAWAKGSSYEQYF. Written as DNA, the CDR3 is TGTGCCTGGGCCAAGGGTAGCTCCTACGAGCAGTACTTC.

J is TRBJ1-4 and V is TRBV7-9, with a possible D match to TRBD1 (5 bases). The V and J ends lost 0 bases and 5 bases respectively, with 10 bases between them. CDR3 length equals 15 residues. Looked up from germline, CDR1 is SEHNR and CDR2 is FQNEAQ (reference sequence). CDR3 residues: CASSLAGARNEKLFF. In DNA form, the CDR3 reads TGTGCCAGCAGCTTAGCTGGGGCCAGGAATGAAAAACTGTTTTTT.

This chain joins TRBV6-1 and TRBJ2-1, with 12 bases aligning to TRBD2. Germline assignment: CDR1 MNHNS and CDR2 SASEGT. The CDR3 runs to 14 residues. Trimming at V came to 5 bases and at J to 9 bases, leaving 5 bases not matched to a gene. The CDR3 DNA reads TGTGCCAGCAGTCCTAGCGGGAGGGCCCCTGAGCAGTTCTTC. Translation: CASSPSGRAPEQFF.

This clone was found a few times. The chain is built from TRBV28 and TRBJ2-7; D is undetermined. V was pared by 7 bases and J by 4 bases, with 17 bases between. CDR1 and CDR2 from the germline V gene are MDHEN and SYDVKM. This CDR3 contains 14 residues. CDR3 coding DNA: TGTGCCAGCACCGGAGCAGAAAAACGGTACGAGCAGTACTTC. Translated: CASTGAEKRYEQYF.

This clone appeared a few times. The rearrangement joins TRBV25-1 to TRBJ1-2, with TRBD1 as a possible D gene (5 bases). Trimming cost V 3 bases and J 6 bases, with 14 bases left between them. CDR1 is MGHDK, CDR2 SYGVNS, per germline. The CDR3 covers 14 residues. CDR3 protein: CASSDPTKDNGYTF. As DNA, the CDR3 is TGTGCCAGCAGTGACCCGACCAAGGACAATGGCTACACCTTC.

This clone showed up just a few times. Other DNA sequences in this specimen translate into the identical CDR3. V and J are TRBV25-1 and TRBJ1-4; D is undetermined. Trimming took off 2 bases at V and 8 bases at J, with 3 bases between the two ends. The germline CDR1 and CDR2 sequences are MGHDK and SYGVNS. The length of the CDR3 is 11 residues. CDR3 in DNA: TGTGCCAGCAGTGAACGAGAAAAACTGTTTTTT. Its protein is CASSEREKLFF.